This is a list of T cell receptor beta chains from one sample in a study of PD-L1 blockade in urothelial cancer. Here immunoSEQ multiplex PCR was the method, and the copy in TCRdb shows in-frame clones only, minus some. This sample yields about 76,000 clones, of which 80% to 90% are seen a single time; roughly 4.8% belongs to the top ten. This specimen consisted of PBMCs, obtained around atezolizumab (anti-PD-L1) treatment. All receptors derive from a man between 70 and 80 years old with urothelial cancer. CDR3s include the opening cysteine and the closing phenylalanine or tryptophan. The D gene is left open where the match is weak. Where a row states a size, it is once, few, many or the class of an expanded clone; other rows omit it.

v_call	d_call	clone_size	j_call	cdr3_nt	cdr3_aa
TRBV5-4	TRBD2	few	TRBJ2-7	TGTGCCAGCAGCGACGGGACTAGCGTCAACTCCTACGAGCAGTACTTC	CASSDGTSVNSYEQYF
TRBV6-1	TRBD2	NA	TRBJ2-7	TGTGCCAGCAGTGAAGCCCTAGCGGAACCTTCCTACGAGCAGTACTTC	CASSEALAEPSYEQYF
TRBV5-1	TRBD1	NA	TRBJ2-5	TGCGCCAGCAGCTGGCGGACAGGGTTTTTTTCAGAGACCCAGTACTTC	CASSWRTGFFSETQYF
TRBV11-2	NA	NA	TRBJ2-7	TGTGCCAGCAGCTCCCAGGGTTACGAGCAGTACTTC	CASSSQGYEQYF
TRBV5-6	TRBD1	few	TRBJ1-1	TGTGCCAGCAGCTTGGTTAGGGGGCTTGAAGCTTTCTTT	CASSLVRGLEAFF
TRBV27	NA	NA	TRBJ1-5	TGTGCCAGCAGTTTATCACGGGCGGGGAATCAGCCCCAGCATTTT	CASSLSRAGNQPQHF
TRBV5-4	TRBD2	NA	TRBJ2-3	TGTGCCAGCAGCTTGCCCGGGAGGGGCACAGATACGCAGTATTTT	CASSLPGRGTDTQYF
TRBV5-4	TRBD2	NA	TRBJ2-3	TGTGCCAGCAGCTTGATTGGAGCGGGATCAAGCACAGATACGCAGTATTTT	CASSLIGAGSSTDTQYF
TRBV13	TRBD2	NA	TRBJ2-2	TGTGCCAGCATGCTGATGTCCAGGGCGGGAGCCGGGGAGCTGTTTTTT	CASMLMSRAGAGELFF
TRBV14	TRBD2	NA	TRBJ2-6	TGTGCCAGCAGCCAAGGGCTAGCGGGAGGGCCAGGGGCCAACGTCCTGACTTTC	CASSQGLAGGPGANVLTF
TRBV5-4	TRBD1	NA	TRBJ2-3	TGTGCCAGCAGCCTGAGAGTGACAGGGGTGTCAGATACGCAGTATTTT	CASSLRVTGVSDTQYF
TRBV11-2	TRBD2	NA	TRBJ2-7	TGTGCCAGCAGCCCCCCGGGACTAGCGGGAGGGTACGAGCAGTACTTC	CASSPPGLAGGYEQYF
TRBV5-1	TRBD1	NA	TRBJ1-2	TGCGCCAGCAGTCAGGGGACAGGGGGCAATGGCTACACCTTC	CASSQGTGGNGYTF
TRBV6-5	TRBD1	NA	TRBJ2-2	TGTGCCAGCAGTTACAGGGGGACAGGGCAAACCGGGGAGCTGTTTTTT	CASSYRGTGQTGELFF
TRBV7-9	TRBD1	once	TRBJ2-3	TGTGCCAGCAGCCTGGGGGACAGGGGGTTATCAGATACGCAGTATTTT	CASSLGDRGLSDTQYF
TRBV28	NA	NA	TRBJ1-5	TGTGTCACTGGACAGCCTCGGGCGCCCCAGCATTTT	CVTGQPRAPQHF
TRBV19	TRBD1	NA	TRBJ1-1	TGTGCCAGTAGCAGACAGGGGATGGGGACTGAAGCTTTCTTT	CASSRQGMGTEAFF
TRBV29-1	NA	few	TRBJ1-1	TGCAGCGCTAAGGACAGGAACACTGAAGCTTTCTTT	CSAKDRNTEAFF
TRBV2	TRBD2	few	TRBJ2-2	TGTGCCAGCAGTGAAGGGGGACTAGCAGGCGCCGGGGAGCTGTTTTTT	CASSEGGLAGAGELFF
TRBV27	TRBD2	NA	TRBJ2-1	TGTGCCAGCAGTTTATTAACCCTAGCGGGTACTTGGGAGCAGTTCTTC	CASSLLTLAGTWEQFF
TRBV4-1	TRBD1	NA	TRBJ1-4	TGCGCCAGCAGCCAAGGACAGGGCAATGAAAAACTGTTTTTT	CASSQGQGNEKLFF
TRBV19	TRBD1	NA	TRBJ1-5	TGTGCCAGTACCGACAGGGGGCCTCAGCCCCAGCATTTT	CASTDRGPQPQHF
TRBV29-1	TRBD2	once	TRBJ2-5	TGCAGCGTTGTTTTGGCGGGAGCACAGACCCAGTACTTC	CSVVLAGAQTQYF
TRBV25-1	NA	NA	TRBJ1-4	TGTGCCAGCAGTGAATCCGGGGTACTACGGGGAAAACTGTTTTTT	CASSESGVLRGKLFF
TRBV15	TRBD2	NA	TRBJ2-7	TGTGCCACCGGCAGGGCGGGAGGGCCCCTAGAGCAGTACTTC	CATGRAGGPLEQYF
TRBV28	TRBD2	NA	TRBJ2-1	TGTGCCAGCATACGGCGGGAGGGCCTATACAATGAGCAGTTCTTC	CASIRREGLYNEQFF
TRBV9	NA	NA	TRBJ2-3	TGTGCCAGCAGCGTAGCAGCGGCTACAGATACGCAGTATTTT	CASSVAAATDTQYF
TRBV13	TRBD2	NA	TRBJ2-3	TGTGCCAGCAGCTTTCCCACTACCGGGACTAGCGGAAGCACAGATACGCAGTATTTT	CASSFPTTGTSGSTDTQYF
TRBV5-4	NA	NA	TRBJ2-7	TGTGCCAGCAGCTTGGTATCCGGCGAGCAGTACTTC	CASSLVSGEQYF
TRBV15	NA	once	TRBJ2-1	TGTGCCACCAGCAGAGCTAATGGTGGTAAGCAGTTCTTC	CATSRANGGKQFF
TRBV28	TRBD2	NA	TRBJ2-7	TGTGCCAGCAGTTTTGGGAGGGGTTCACCCTCCTACGAGCAGTACTTC	CASSFGRGSPSYEQYF